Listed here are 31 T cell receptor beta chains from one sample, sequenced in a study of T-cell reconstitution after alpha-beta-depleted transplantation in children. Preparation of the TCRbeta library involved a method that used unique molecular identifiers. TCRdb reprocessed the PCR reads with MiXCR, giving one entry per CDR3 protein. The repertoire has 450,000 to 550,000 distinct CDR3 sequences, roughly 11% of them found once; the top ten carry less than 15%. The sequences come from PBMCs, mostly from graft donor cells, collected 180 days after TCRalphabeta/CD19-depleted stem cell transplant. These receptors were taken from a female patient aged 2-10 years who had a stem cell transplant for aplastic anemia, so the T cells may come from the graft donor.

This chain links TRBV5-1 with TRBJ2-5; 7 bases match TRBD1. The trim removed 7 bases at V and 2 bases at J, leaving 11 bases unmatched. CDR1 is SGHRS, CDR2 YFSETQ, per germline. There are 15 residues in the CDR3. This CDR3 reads CASWPGTASQETQYF. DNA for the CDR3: TGCGCCAGCTGGCCCGGGACAGCCTCTCAAGAGACCCAGTACTTC.

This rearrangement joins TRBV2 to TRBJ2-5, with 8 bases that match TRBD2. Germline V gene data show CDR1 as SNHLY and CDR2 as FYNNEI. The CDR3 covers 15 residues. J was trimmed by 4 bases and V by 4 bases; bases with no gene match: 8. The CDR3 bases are TGTGCCAGCAGTGTAGGCAGCGGGGGCTCAGAGACCCAGTACTTC. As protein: CASSVGSGGSETQYF.

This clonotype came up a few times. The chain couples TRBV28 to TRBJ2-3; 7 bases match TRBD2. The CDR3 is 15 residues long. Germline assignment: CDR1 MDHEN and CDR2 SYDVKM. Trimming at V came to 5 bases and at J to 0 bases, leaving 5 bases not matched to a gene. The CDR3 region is CASSPWTSSTDTQYF. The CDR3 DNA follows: TGTGCCAGCAGTCCATGGACTAGTAGCACAGATACGCAGTATTTT.

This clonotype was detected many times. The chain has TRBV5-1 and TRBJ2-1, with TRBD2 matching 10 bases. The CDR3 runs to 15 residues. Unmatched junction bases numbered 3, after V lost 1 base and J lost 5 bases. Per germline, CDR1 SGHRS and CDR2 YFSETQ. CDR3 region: CASSLTSGTNNEQFF. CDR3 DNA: TGCGCCAGCAGCTTGACTAGCGGGACCAACAATGAGCAGTTCTTC.

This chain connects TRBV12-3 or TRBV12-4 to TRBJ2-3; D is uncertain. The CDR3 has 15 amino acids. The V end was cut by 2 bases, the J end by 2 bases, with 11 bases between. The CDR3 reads CASSLSFGPTDTQYF. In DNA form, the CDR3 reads TGTGCCAGCAGTTTATCCTTCGGTCCCACAGATACGCAGTATTTT.

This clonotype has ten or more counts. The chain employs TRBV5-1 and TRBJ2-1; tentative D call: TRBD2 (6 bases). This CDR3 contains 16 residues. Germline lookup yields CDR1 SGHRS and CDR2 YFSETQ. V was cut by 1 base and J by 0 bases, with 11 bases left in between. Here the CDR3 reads CASSLYGSGSYNEQFF. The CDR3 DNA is TGCGCCAGCAGCTTGTACGGGAGTGGCTCCTACAATGAGCAGTTCTTC.

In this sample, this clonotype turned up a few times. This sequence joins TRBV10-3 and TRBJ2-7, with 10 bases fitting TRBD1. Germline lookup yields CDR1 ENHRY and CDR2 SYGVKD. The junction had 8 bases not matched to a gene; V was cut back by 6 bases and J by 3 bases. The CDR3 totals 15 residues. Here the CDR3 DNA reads TGTGCCATCAGGAGCTCAAGGACAGGGGGCTACGAGCAGTACTTC. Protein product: CAIRSSRTGGYEQYF.

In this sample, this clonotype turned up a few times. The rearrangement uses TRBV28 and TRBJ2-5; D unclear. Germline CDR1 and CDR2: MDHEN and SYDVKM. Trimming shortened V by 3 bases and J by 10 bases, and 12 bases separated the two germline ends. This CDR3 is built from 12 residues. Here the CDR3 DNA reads TGTGCCAGCAGTTTCCCCCTCGCCGGCCAGTACTTC. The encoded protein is CASSFPLAGQYF. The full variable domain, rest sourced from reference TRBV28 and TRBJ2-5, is DVKVTQSSRYLVKRTGEKVFLECVQDMDHENMFWYRQDPGLGLRLIYFSYDVKMKEKGDIPEGYSVSREKKERFSLILESASTNQTSMYLCASSFPLAGQYFGPGTRLLVL.

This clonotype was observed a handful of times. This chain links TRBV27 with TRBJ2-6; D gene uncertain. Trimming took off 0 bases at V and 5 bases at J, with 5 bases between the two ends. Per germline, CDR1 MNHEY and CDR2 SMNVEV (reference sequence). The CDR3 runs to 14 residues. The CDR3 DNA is TGTGCCAGCAGTTTATCGTATTGGGCCAACGTCCTGACTTTC. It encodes CASSLSYWANVLTF.

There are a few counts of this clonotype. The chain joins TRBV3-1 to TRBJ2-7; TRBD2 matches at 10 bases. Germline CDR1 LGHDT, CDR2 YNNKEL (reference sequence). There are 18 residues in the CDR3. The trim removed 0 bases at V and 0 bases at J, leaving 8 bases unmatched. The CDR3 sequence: CASSQEELAGTSSYEQYV. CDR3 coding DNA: TGTGCCAGCAGCCAAGAGGAACTAGCGGGAACGAGCTCCTACGAGCAGTACGTC.

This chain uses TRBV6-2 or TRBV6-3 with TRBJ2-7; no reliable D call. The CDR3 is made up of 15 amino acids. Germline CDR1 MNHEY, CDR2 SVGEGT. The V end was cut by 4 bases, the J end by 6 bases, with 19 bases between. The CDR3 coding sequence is TGTGCCAGCAGTTCCACGCCCGACATCGGCCGCGAGCAGTACGTC. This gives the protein CASSSTPDIGREQYV.

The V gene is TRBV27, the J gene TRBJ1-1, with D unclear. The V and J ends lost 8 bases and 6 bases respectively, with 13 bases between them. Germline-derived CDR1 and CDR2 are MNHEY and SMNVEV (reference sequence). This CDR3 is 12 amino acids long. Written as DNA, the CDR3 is TGTGCCAGCGTAGGCGGTGGGGCTGAAGCTTTCTTT. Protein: CASVGGGAEAFF.

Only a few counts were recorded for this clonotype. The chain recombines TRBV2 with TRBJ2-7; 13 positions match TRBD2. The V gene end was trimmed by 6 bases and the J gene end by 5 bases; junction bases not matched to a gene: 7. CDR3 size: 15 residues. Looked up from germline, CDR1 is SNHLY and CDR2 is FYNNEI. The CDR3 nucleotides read TGTGCCAGCAGAAGTGGGACTAGCGGGAAGGACGAGCAGTACGTC. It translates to CASRSGTSGKDEQYV.

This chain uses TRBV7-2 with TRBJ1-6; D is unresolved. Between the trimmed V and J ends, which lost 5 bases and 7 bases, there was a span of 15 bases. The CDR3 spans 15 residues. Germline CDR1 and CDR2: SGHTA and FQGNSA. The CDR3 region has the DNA TGTGCCAGCAGCATAAAGGCCCCGGAGAATTCACCCCTCCACTTT. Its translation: CASSIKAPENSPLHF.

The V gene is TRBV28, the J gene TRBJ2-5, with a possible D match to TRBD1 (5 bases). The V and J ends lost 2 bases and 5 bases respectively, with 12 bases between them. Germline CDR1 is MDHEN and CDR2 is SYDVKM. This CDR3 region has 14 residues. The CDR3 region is CASSLRVGLETQYF. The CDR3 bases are TGTGCCAGCAGTTTAAGGGTGGGGCTGGAGACCCAGTACTTC.

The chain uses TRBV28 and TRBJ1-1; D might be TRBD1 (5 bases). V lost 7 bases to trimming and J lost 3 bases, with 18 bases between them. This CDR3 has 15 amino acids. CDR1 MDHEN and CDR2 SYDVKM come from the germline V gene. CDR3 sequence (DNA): TGTGCCAGCAACCCCTCGGACACGTCGTACACTGAAGCTTTCTTT. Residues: CASNPSDTSYTEAFF.

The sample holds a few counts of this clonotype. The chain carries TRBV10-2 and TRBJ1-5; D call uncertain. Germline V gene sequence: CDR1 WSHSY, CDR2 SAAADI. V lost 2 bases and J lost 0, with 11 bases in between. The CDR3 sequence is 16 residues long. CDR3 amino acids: CASSEARAPSNQPQHF. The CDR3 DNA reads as TGCGCCAGCAGTGAGGCCCGGGCCCCTAGCAATCAGCCCCAGCATTTT.

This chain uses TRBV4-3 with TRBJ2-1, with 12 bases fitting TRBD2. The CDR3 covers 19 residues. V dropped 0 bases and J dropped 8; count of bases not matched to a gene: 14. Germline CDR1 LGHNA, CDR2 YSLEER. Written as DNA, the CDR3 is TGCGCCAGCAGCCAAGATAGCAGGAGACTAGCGGGAGCGAGGGATGAGCAGTTCTTC. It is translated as CASSQDSRRLAGARDEQFF.

In DNA, the CDR3 is TGTGCCACCAGCAGCCGACAGGTGATTGATGAAAAACTGTTTTTT. The encoded protein is CATSSRQVIDEKLFF. The rearrangement links TRBV15 to TRBJ1-4, with D maybe TRBD1 (6 bases). V was pared by 3 bases and J by 6 bases, with 14 bases between. The CDR3 consists of 15 residues. The germline gives CDR1 LNHNV, CDR2 YYDKDF (reference sequence).

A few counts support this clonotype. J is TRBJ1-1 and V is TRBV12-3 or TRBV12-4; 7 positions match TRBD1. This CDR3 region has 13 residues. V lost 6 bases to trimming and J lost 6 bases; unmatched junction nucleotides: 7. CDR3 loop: CASSYRGEAEAFF. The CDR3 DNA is TGTGCCAGCAGCTACAGGGGAGAAGCTGAAGCTTTCTTT.

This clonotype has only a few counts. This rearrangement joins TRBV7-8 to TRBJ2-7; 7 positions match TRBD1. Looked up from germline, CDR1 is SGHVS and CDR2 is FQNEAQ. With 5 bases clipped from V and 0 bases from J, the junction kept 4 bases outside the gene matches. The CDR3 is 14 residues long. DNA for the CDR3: TGTGCCAGCAGCGAACAGGGGCCCTCCTACGAGCAGTACTTC. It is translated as CASSEQGPSYEQYF.

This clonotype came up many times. For the CDR3, the DNA is TGTGCCAGCAGTTCCCGGGACGCTAGCTCCTACGAGCAGTACTTC. It codes for CASSSRDASSYEQYF. The rearrangement joins TRBV28 to TRBJ2-7, with D perhaps assigned TRBD1 or TRBD2 (5 bases each). CDR1 is MDHEN and CDR2 is SYDVKM in the germline V gene. V was cut by 4 bases and J by 0 bases, with 13 bases left in between. CDR3 size: 15 residues.

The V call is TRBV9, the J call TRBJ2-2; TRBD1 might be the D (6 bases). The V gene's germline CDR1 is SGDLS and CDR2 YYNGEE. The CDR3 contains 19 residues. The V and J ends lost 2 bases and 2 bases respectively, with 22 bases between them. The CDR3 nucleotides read TGTGCCAGCAGCGTTCCGGGACACTATCCCCCGGTAAACACCGGGGAGCTGTTTTTT. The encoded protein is CASSVPGHYPPVNTGELFF.

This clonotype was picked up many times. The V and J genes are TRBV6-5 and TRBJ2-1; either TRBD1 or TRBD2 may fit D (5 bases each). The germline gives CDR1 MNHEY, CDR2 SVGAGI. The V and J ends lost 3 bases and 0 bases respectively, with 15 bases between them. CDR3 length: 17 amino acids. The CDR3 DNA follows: TGTGCCAGCAGTTATACTTCCGGGACCGTCTCCTACAATGAGCAGTTCTTC. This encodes CASSYTSGTVSYNEQFF.

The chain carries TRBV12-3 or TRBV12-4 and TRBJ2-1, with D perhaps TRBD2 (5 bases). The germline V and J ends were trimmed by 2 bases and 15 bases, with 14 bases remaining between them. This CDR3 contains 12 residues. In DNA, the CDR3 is TGTGCCAGCAGTTTAACGGCTAGCAGGCTGTTCTTC. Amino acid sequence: CASSLTASRLFF.

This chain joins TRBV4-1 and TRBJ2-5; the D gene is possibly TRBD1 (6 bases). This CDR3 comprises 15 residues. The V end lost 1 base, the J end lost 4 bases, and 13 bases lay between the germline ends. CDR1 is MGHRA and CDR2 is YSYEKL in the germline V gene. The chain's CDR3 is CASSQVHRVRETQYF. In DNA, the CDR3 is TGCGCCAGCAGCCAAGTACACAGGGTGAGAGAGACCCAGTACTTC.

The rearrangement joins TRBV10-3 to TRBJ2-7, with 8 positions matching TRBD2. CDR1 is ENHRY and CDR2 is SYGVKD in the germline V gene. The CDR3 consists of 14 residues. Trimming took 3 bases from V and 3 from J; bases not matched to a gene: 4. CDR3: CAISDPGTSYEQYF. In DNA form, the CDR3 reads TGTGCCATCAGTGACCCTGGGACTAGCTACGAGCAGTACTTC.

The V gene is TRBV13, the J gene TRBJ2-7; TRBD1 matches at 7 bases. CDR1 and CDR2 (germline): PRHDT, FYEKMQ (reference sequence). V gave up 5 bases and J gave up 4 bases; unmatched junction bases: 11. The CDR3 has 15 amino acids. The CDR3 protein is CASSTPLTGPYEQYF. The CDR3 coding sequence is TGTGCCAGCAGCACACCCTTGACAGGGCCATACGAGCAGTACTTC.

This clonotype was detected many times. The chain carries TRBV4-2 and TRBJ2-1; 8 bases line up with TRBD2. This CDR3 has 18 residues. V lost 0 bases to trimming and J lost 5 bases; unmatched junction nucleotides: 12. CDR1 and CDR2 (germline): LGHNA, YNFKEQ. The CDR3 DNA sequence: TGTGCCAGCAGCCAAGATAGCCCCGGGGAGCGGGGGAACAATGAGCAGTTCTTC. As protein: CASSQDSPGERGNNEQFF.

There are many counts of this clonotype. CDR3 sequence (DNA): TGCGCCAGCAGCTTTAAGGGACAGGGCGACGATGAGCAGTTCTTC. Protein product: CASSFKGQGDDEQFF. V usage is TRBV5-1 and J usage is TRBJ2-1; TRBD1 agrees at 9 bases. This CDR3 spans 15 amino acids. Germline V CDR1 and CDR2: SGHRS, YFSETQ. Germline trimming cut 2 bases from V and 8 bases from J; bases unmatched to any gene: 8.

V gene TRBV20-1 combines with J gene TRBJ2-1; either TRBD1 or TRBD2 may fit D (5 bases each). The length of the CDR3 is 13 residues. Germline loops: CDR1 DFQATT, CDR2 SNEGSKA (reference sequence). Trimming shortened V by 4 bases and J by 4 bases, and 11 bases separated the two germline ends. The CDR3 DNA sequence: TGCAGTGCTACCGGGGCAGGATACAATGAGCAGTTCTTC. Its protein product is CSATGAGYNEQFF.